Listed below are T cell receptor beta chains from one sample, sequenced in a study of CD8 T cells in Susac syndrome. TCRdb independently ran MiXCR on the immunoSEQ multiplex PCR reads; one entry per CDR3 protein. The sample lists approximately 160,000 distinct CDR3 sequences, approximately 95% occurring once. The material sequenced was CD4+ T cells from PBMCs. The source of these receptors is a human donor with multiple sclerosis. Both conserved end residues are part of each CDR3. Each record gives: CDR3 protein, CDR3 DNA, V gene, clone size, J gene, D gene. D genes are given only for firm matches. Size is stated for part of the rows, as once, few or many counts, or as a class when the clone is expanded.

CASSPFGQQDGYTF | TGTGCCAGCAGCCCCTTTGGACAGCAAGATGGCTACACCTTC | TRBV11-2 | NA | TRBJ1-2 | NA
CASSFAPYREGTEAFF | TGCGCCAGCAGCTTCGCCCCTTACAGGGAGGGTACTGAAGCTTTCTTT | TRBV5-1 | NA | TRBJ1-1 | NA
CANSQDLDLPDTQYF | TGTGCCAACAGCCAAGATCTCGACTTACCAGATACGCAGTATTTT | TRBV4-2 | NA | TRBJ2-3 | NA
CASSLDRDPWNIQYF | TGCGCCAGCAGCCTCGACCGGGACCCTTGGAACATTCAGTACTTC | TRBV23-1 | NA | TRBJ2-4 | NA
CASRPGRPQGEQFF | TGTGCCAGCAGGCCCGGGAGGCCCCAGGGTGAGCAGTTCTTC | TRBV7-2 | NA | TRBJ2-1 | TRBD2
CASSPRGDQAYEQYF | TGTGCCAGCAGCCCCCGGGGGGACCAAGCCTACGAGCAGTACTTC | TRBV7-9 | NA | TRBJ2-7 | TRBD2
CAWSGQGYEQYF | TGTGCCTGGTCTGGACAGGGGTACGAGCAGTACTTC | TRBV30 | NA | TRBJ2-7 | TRBD1
CASSFTDRISGANVLTF | TGTGCCAGCAGTTTTACAGACAGGATCTCTGGGGCCAACGTCCTGACTTTC | TRBV7-8 | NA | TRBJ2-6 | NA
CAISAGPKRNEQFF | TGTGCCATCAGTGCCGGGCCCAAAAGGAATGAGCAGTTCTTC | TRBV10-3 | NA | TRBJ2-1 | NA
CASSYGAQGVTGELFF | TGTGCCAGCAGTTACGGTGCTCAGGGAGTCACCGGGGAGCTGTTTTTT | TRBV6-5 | NA | TRBJ2-2 | NA
CSFSDSRETNEKLFF | TGCAGTTTCTCCGACTCTAGGGAAACTAATGAAAAACTGTTTTTT | TRBV20-1 | NA | TRBJ1-4 | NA
CASSPRPNYGYTF | TGTGCCAGCAGCCCGAGACCGAACTATGGCTACACCTTC | TRBV12-3/TRBV12-4 | NA | TRBJ1-2 | NA
CASSPQGGLALRGGELFF | TGTGCCAGCAGCCCACAGGGGGGACTAGCCCTGAGGGGCGGGGAGCTGTTTTTT | TRBV5-6 | NA | TRBJ2-2 | NA
CASRTPGSTVGGNEQFF | TGTGCCAGCAGGACGCCAGGTAGTACTGTTGGGGGCAATGAGCAGTTCTTC | TRBV6-1 | NA | TRBJ2-1 | NA
CASSLLAGDYEQYF | TGTGCCAGCAGCTTACTAGCGGGAGACTACGAGCAGTACTTC | TRBV7-2 | NA | TRBJ2-7 | TRBD2
CASSERRNQPQHF | TGTGCCAGCAGTGAACGGCGGAATCAGCCCCAGCATTTT | TRBV6-1 | NA | TRBJ1-5 | NA
CAWSQGYGYTF | TGTGCCTGGAGTCAGGGCTATGGCTACACCTTC | TRBV30 | NA | TRBJ1-2 | NA
CASSLITSGNYEQYF | TGTGCCAGCAGCTTAATTACTAGCGGTAACTACGAGCAGTACTTC | TRBV7-9 | NA | TRBJ2-7 | TRBD2
CATSDDRGETQYF | TGTGCCACCAGTGATGACAGGGGAGAGACCCAGTACTTC | TRBV24-1 | NA | TRBJ2-5 | TRBD1
CASTEGGANYGYTF | TGTGCCAGCACCGAGGGGGGGGCGAACTATGGCTACACCTTC | TRBV25-1 | NA | TRBJ1-2 | NA
CASSLSRGRADEQFF | TGCGCCAGCAGCTTATCCCGCGGGAGGGCTGATGAGCAGTTCTTC | TRBV5-1 | NA | TRBJ2-1 | TRBD2
CSAGADSNQPQHF | TGCAGTGCTGGAGCGGATAGCAATCAGCCCCAGCATTTT | TRBV20-1 | NA | TRBJ1-5 | NA
CASSADLIRDIQYF | TGTGCCAGCAGCGCCGACTTAATCCGGGACATTCAGTACTTC | TRBV9 | NA | TRBJ2-4 | NA
CASSLDSQGGTEAFF | TGTGCCAGCAGCTTAGATAGCCAGGGGGGTACTGAAGCTTTCTTT | TRBV7-2 | NA | TRBJ1-1 | TRBD1
CASRLSGNTEAFF | TGTGCCAGCAGGTTATCGGGGAACACTGAAGCTTTCTTT | TRBV3-1 | NA | TRBJ1-1 | NA
CASSDNLGSHEQYF | TGTGCCAGCAGCGACAATCTCGGGTCCCACGAGCAGTACTTC | TRBV14 | NA | TRBJ2-7 | NA
CASRHRGGLAGGILYNEQFF | TGTGCCAGCAGACACCGCGGTGGGCTAGCGGGAGGGATCCTATACAATGAGCAGTTCTTC | TRBV5-4 | NA | TRBJ2-1 | TRBD2
CAIMDRGDSPLHF | TGTGCCATCATGGACAGGGGCGATTCACCCCTCCACTTT | TRBV10-3 | NA | TRBJ1-6 | TRBD1
CAILAGGLTDTQYF | TGTGCCATTTTAGCGGGAGGACTCACAGATACGCAGTATTTT | TRBV10-3 | once | TRBJ2-3 | TRBD2
CASSLAPPQMGNSPSYTF | TGTGCCAGCAGCTTAGCCCCCCCACAAATGGGGAATTCTCCCAGCTACACCTTC | TRBV7-9 | NA | TRBJ1-2 | NA
CASSQDMSAQGGQYF | TGTGCCAGCAGCCAAGATATGAGCGCCCAGGGTGGCCAGTACTTC | TRBV4-2 | NA | TRBJ2-5 | NA